This T cell receptor beta chain was captured by sequencing in a study of regulatory T cells in long-lasting Graves disease. Arm-PCR with iRepertoire HTBI primers amplified the CDR3 regions for these TCR beta libraries. Using its own MiXCR run on the multiplex PCR reads, TCRdb lists one record per CDR3 protein. The sample records more than 300,000 distinct CDR3 sequences, over 9.5% being singletons. As for time point: newly diagnosed GD, antithyroid drugs for less than 3 months. PBMC-extracted RNA yielded the TCR library. At least ten counts were recorded for this clonotype. V lost 4 bases and J lost 3, with 15 bases in between. The CDR3 has 15 residues. Germline V lookup: CDR1 SGHVS, CDR2 FNYEAQ. This same sample was also taken into another study, of T cells in Graves' hyperthyroidism and ophthalmopathy.

V is TRBV7-6 and J is TRBJ2-5; D might be TRBD2 (6 bases). Sequencing used peripheral blood mononuclear cells (PBMCs), obtained at new diagnosis, from a patient treated with antithyroid drugs. This sequence originates from a woman aged 18-29 years with Graves disease. The CDR3 bases are TGTGCCAGCAGCTCTCACCGGGACTCTGAAGAGACCCAGTACTTC. Its protein product is CASSSHRDSEETQYF.